This T cell receptor (beta chain) came from a study of blood T cells in healthy people across ages. With a J-beta primer mix and a sample-barcoded 5' primer, a second PCR ran roughly 6 to 12 cycles. TCRdb reprocessed the 5' RACE reads via MiXCR and lists one record per CDR3 protein. Of about 1.7 million distinct CDR3 sequences listed, roughly 27% are singletons. Each donor gave about 9.3 milliliters of peripheral blood. Per germline, CDR1 SGHRS and CDR2 YFSETQ. CDR3 length: 18 residues. V lost 4 bases and J lost 3, with 23 bases in between. The V and J genes are TRBV5-1 and TRBJ1-5; D uncertain. The specimen was blood. The receptor was isolated from a woman aged 25-40 years in good health. The CDR3 nucleotides are TGCGCCAGCAGCGGGTTCCCGGGTAAGGTTTATAACAATCAGCCCCAGCATTTT. Translated: CASSGFPGKVYNNQPQHF.